This TCR beta chain was documented in a study of neurological immune-mediated disorders. Germline CDR1 and CDR2: DFQATT and SNEGSKA (reference sequence). Trimming shortened V by 1 base and J by 5 bases, and 14 bases separated the two germline ends. There are 14 residues in the CDR3. Ten or more counts support this clonotype. TCRdb reprocessed the 5' RACE reads via MiXCR and lists one record per CDR3 protein. The table records approximately 70,000 distinct CDR3 sequences, 4.5% to 5.5% of them present only once. Sample: PBMCs. The TCR comes from a woman between 70 and 85 years old with multiple sclerosis. The chain recombines TRBV20-1 with TRBJ2-5; D remains ambiguous. The CDR3 loop is CSARATPGGETQYF. CDR3 DNA: TGCAGTGCTAGAGCTACCCCAGGTGGGGAGACCCAGTACTTC.